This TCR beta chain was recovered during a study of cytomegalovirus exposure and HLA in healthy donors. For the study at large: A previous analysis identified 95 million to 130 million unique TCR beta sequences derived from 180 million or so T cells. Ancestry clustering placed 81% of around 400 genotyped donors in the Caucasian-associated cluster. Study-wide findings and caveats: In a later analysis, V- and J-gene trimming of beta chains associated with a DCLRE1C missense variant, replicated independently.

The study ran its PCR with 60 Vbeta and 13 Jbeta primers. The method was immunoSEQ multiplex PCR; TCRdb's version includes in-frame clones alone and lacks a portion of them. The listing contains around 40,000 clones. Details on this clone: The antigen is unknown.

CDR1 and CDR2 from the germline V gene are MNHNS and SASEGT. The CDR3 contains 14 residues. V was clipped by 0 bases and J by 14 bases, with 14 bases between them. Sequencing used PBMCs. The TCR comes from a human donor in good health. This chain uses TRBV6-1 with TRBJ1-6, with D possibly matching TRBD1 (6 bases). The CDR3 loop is CASSEALQGRTLHF. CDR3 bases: TGTGCCAGCAGTGAAGCCTTACAGGGAAGGACCCTCCACTTT.